Below, 15 T cell receptor beta chains from the same sample are listed, as sequenced in a study of T cell clonality in common variable immunodeficiency. Libraries were prepared by immunoSEQ multiplex PCR; TCRdb keeps only in-frame clonotypes and omits some of them. This repertoire holds roughly 51,000 clones, and none appear only once. The specimen was peripheral blood mononuclear cells. These receptors all stem from a person between 18 and 69 years old in good health.

The sample holds many counts of this clone. The CDR3 extends 3 residues past the end of the read, so its final part is completed from the germline J gene. The J gene is TRBJ1-4, the V gene TRBV6-2 or TRBV6-3; no reliable D call. This CDR3 comprises 16 residues. The germline V and J ends were trimmed by 5 bases and 5 bases, with 18 bases remaining between them. Germline V gives CDR1 MNHEY, CDR2 SVGEGT. The sequenced CDR3 bases are TGTGCCAGCAGTGATCTCAGCGGGAACCCCAATGAAAAA. Protein: CASSDLSGNPNEK. From start to end, the CDR3 is CASSDLSGNPNEKLFF.

This clone was found many times. From the germline J gene comes the end of the CDR3, since the read stops 3 residues before it. The gene calls are TRBV5-6 and TRBJ1-6; no reliable D call. The germline V gene encodes CDR1 SGHDT and CDR2 YYEEEE. CDR3 length: 13 amino acids. The chain's CDR3 is CASSLPTRRTLHF. The part of the CDR3 DNA that was read is TGTGCCAGCAGCCTCCCGACCCGGCGGACC.

The sample holds many counts of this clone. From the germline J gene comes the end of the CDR3, since the read stops 3 residues before it. This rearrangement joins TRBV5-4 to TRBJ2-1; D might be TRBD2 (5 bases). The CDR3 loop spans 15 amino acids. Germline V CDR1 and CDR2: SGHNT, YYREEE (reference sequence). The germline V and J ends were trimmed by 0 bases and 7 bases, with 14 bases remaining between them. This chain's CDR3 is CASSLEASLGNEQFF. The part of the CDR3 DNA that was read is TGTGCCAGCAGCTTGGAGGCTAGCCTGGGGAATGAG.

This clone was counted at least ten times. The read is 3 residues too short to cover the CDR3 end, so that end is filled in from the germline J gene. The genes are TRBV19 and TRBJ2-3; 7 bases are a match to TRBD1. With 5 bases clipped from V and 6 bases from J, the junction kept 11 bases outside the gene matches. The length of the CDR3 is 15 residues. Germline V gives CDR1 LNHDA, CDR2 SQIVND (reference sequence). CDR3: CASSVDRLRFDTQYF. CDR3 bases read: TGTGCCAGTAGTGTGGACAGGCTCCGGTTTGATACG. Full variable domain (outside the CDR3, taken from reference TRBV19 and TRBJ2-3): DGGITQSPKYLFRKEGQNVTLSCEQNLNHDAMYWYRQDPGQGLRLIYYSQIVNDFQKGDIAEGYSVSREKKESFPLTVTSAQKNPTAFYLCASSVDRLRFDTQYFGPGTRLTVL.

Many counts were recorded for this clone. Read data end 3 residues before the CDR3 end; the end is taken from the germline J gene. The V and J genes are TRBV16 and TRBJ2-1; tentative D call: TRBD2 (6 bases). Trimming pared 7 bases from V and 5 bases from J, leaving 12 bases between. This CDR3 is built from 13 residues. CDR1 KGHSY and CDR2 FQNENV come from the germline V gene. CDR3 DNA (partial): TGTGCCAGCACCGGGGGTGGGGACAATGAG. Translation: CASTGGGDNE. The whole CDR3 protein reads CASTGGGDNEQFF. Supplemented by reference TRBV16 and TRBJ2-1, the full variable domain reads GEEVAQTPKHLVRGEGQKAKLYCAPIKGHSYVFWYQQVLKNEFKFLISFQNENVFDETGMPKERFSAKCLPNSPCSLEIQATKLEDSAVYFCASTGGGDNEQFFGPGTRLTVL.

This clone was seen ten or more times. The missing CDR3 end, 3 residues past where the read stops, is filled in from the germline J gene. This chain joins TRBV20-1 and TRBJ1-3; 7 positions agree with TRBD1. The CDR3 totals 13 residues. CDR1 is DFQATT and CDR2 is SNEGSKA in the germline V gene (reference sequence). Trimming at V came to 3 bases and at J to 4 bases, leaving 3 bases not matched to a gene. CDR3 bases read: TGCAGTGCTAGTGCAGGGGGGGGAAACACC. Translating gives CSASAGGGNT. The full CDR3 is CSASAGGGNTIYF.

This clone was detected ten times or more. The read ends 3 residues early relative to the CDR3; the germline J gene fills the gap. This chain connects TRBV20-1 to TRBJ1-6; D might be TRBD1 (5 bases). V lost 6 bases and J lost 7, with 19 bases in between. The CDR3 contains 15 residues. The germline CDR1 and CDR2 sequences are DFQATT and SNEGSKA (reference sequence). The CDR3 region is CSARNQGPLNSPLHF. The DNA read from the CDR3 is TGCAGTGCCCGAAATCAGGGTCCGCTGAATTCACCC.

This clone was seen many times. The read halts 3 residues ahead of the CDR3 end, with the missing end drawn from the germline J gene. The chain recombines TRBV5-6 with TRBJ1-5, with D tentatively TRBD1 (5 bases). Trimming removed 7 bases at V and 6 bases at J, with 14 bases between. The length of the CDR3 is 13 residues. CDR1 and CDR2 (germline): SGHDT, YYEEEE. CDR3 amino acids: CASAVQGAQPQHF. The CDR3 DNA, read in part, is TGTGCCAGCGCCGTTCAGGGTGCTCAGCCC. The complete variable domain, with remaining parts taken from reference TRBV5-6 and TRBJ1-5, reads DAGVTQSPTHLIKTRGQQVTLRCSPKSGHDTVSWYQQALGQGPQFIFQYYEEEERQRGNFPDRFSGHQFPNYSSELNVNALLLGDSALYLCASAVQGAQPQHFGDGTRLSIL.

This clone has more than one count but fewer than ten. The read halts 3 residues ahead of the CDR3 end, with the missing end drawn from the germline J gene. The genes are TRBV2 and TRBJ2-2; D is possibly TRBD2 (7 bases). Germline V gene lookup returns CDR1 SNHLY and CDR2 FYNNEI. This CDR3 is built from 16 residues. The V and J ends lost 3 bases and 7 bases respectively, with 18 bases between them. The CDR3 region is CASSEMAGAFGGELFF. Partial CDR3 DNA: TGTGCCAGCAGTGAGATGGCGGGGGCCTTCGGCGGGGAG.

This clone was counted between two and nine times. From the germline J gene comes the end of the CDR3, since the read stops 3 residues before it. The chain recombines TRBV5-6 with TRBJ2-1; D perhaps matches TRBD1 (6 bases). The CDR3 covers 14 residues. Trimming cost V 0 bases and J 3 bases, with 7 bases left between them. Germline assignment: CDR1 SGHDT and CDR2 YYEEEE. The CDR3 loop reads CASSLVDSYNEQFF. Partial CDR3 DNA: TGTGCCAGCAGCTTGGTGGACAGCTACAATGAG.

In its sample, this clone was seen many times. Read sequence stops 3 residues before the CDR3 end, and the germline J gene provides the missing end. The J gene is TRBJ1-3, the V gene TRBV18; no definite D call. Germline assignment: CDR1 KGHSH and CDR2 LQKENI. This CDR3 has 15 amino acids. V was clipped by 3 bases and J by 0 bases, with 9 bases between them. The DNA read from the CDR3 is TGTGCCAGCTCACCTAGTACGGTCTCTGGAAACACC. Translating it yields CASSPSTVSGNT. The entire CDR3 sequence reads CASSPSTVSGNTIYF.

Comment on this clone: The CDR3 is cut off 3 residues early in the read; its end comes from the germline J gene. The chain is built from TRBV20-1 and TRBJ2-1, with D perhaps matching TRBD2 (5 bases). V lost 0 bases and J lost 2, with 14 bases in between. The CDR3 covers 16 residues. The germline CDR1 and CDR2 sequences are DFQATT and SNEGSKA (reference sequence). CDR3 DNA (partial): TGCAGTGCTAGAGATCTCGGAGGCGGCACCTACAATGAG. Protein product: CSARDLGGGTYNE. In full, the CDR3 reads CSARDLGGGTYNEQFF.

This clone was observed a handful of times. The CDR3 goes on 3 residues after the read ends, and that part is filled in from the germline J gene. This chain connects TRBV18 to TRBJ1-3, with D hard to call. There are 15 residues in the CDR3. Germline loops: CDR1 KGHSH, CDR2 LQKENI. V shed 3 bases and J shed 2 bases, with 11 bases lying between them. CDR3 DNA (partial): TGTGCCAGCTCACCTTACAATTCCCCTGGAAACACC. It translates to CASSPYNSPGNT. Given in full, the CDR3 is CASSPYNSPGNTIYF.

The sample holds many counts of this clone. The CDR3 goes on 3 residues after the read ends, and that part is filled in from the germline J gene. The chain recombines TRBV18 with TRBJ1-4; 7 positions agree with TRBD1. V lost 3 bases, J lost 0 bases, and 7 bases stayed unmatched. CDR1 KGHSH and CDR2 LQKENI come from the germline V gene. The length of the CDR3 is 17 residues. The chain's CDR3 is CASSPEAGTATNEKLFF. CDR3 DNA, as far as it was read: TGTGCCAGCTCACCCGAGGCCGGGACAGCAACTAATGAAAAA.

This clone was detected many times. From the germline J gene comes the end of the CDR3, since the read stops 3 residues before it. V gene TRBV7-2 combines with J gene TRBJ2-7; D gene ambiguous. CDR1 SGHTA and CDR2 FQGNSA come from the germline V gene. Trimming took 3 bases from V and 0 from J, leaving 9 bases between them. The CDR3 loop spans 14 amino acids. CDR3 in amino acids: CASSLSRSSYEQYF. The DNA read from the CDR3 is TGTGCCAGCAGCTTGTCGCGGAGCTCCTACGAG.